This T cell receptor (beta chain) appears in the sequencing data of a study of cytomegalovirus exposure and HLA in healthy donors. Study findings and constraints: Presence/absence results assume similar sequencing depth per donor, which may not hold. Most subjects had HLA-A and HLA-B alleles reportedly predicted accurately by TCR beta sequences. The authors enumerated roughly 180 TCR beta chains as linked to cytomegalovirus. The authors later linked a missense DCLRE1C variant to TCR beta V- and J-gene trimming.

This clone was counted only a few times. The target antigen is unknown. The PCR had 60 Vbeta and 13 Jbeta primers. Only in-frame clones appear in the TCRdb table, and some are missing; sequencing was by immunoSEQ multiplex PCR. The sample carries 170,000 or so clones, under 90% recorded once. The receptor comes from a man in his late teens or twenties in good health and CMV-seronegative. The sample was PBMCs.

The CDR3 bases are TGCGCCAGCAGCTTTACAGGGCCCAATGAGCAGTTCTTC. Translation gives CASSFTGPNEQFF. The V gene is TRBV5-1, the J gene TRBJ2-1; D is possibly TRBD1 (6 bases). This CDR3 comprises 13 residues. The V and J ends lost 2 bases and 6 bases respectively, with 9 bases between them. Looked up from germline, CDR1 is SGHRS and CDR2 is YFSETQ. The variable domain in full, with the rest retrieved from reference TRBV5-1 and TRBJ2-1, is KAGVTQTPRYLIKTRGQQVTLSCSPISGHRSVSWYQQTPGQGLQFLFEYFSETQRNKGNFPGRFSGRQFSNSRSEMNVSTLELGDSALYLCASSFTGPNEQFFGPGTRLTVL.